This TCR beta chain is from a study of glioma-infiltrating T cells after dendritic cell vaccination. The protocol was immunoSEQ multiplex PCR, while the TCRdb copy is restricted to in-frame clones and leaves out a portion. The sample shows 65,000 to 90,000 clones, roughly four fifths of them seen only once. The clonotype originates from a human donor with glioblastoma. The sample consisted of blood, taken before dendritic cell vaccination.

Here the CDR3 reads CASSQEGPSGSWNEQFF. CDR3 coding DNA: TGCGCCAGCAGCCAAGAAGGGCCTAGCGGGAGTTGGAATGAGCAGTTCTTC. V and J are TRBV4-1 and TRBJ2-1, with 10 bases that match TRBD2. Trimming removed 0 bases from V and 7 bases from J; junction bases left unmatched: 9. CDR1 and CDR2 (germline): MGHRA, YSYEKL. There are 17 residues in the CDR3.